The 25 T cell receptor beta chains below come from one sample, sequenced in a study of blood T cells in healthy people across ages. Together with a sample-barcoded 5' primer, a J-beta primer mix was included in a second PCR lasting about 7 to 11 cycles. TCRdb processed the 5' RACE reads anew with MiXCR; each CDR3 protein has one entry. This table has roughly 1.4 million distinct CDR3 sequences, roughly 59% appearing once. Sample: blood. These receptors came from a man aged 18 to 35 in good health.

The chain carries TRBV7-9 and TRBJ1-3; no definite D call. Trimming cost V 3 bases and J 6 bases, with 12 bases left between them. Germline-derived CDR1 and CDR2 are SEHNR and FQNEAQ (reference sequence). The CDR3 runs to 14 residues. The CDR3 DNA reads TGTGCCAGCAGCTTGTCCGGATTAGAAAACACCATATATTTT. Translated, it gives CASSLSGLENTIYF.

This CDR3 reads CASSQEVRIPGSGHYSYEQYF. In DNA form, the CDR3 reads TGTGCCAGCAGCCAAGAAGTTCGCATTCCGGGTTCGGGGCATTACTCCTACGAGCAGTACTTC. The chain combines TRBV3-1 with TRBJ2-7; the D call may be TRBD1 or TRBD2 (5 bases each). The CDR3 length is 21 residues. The germline gives CDR1 LGHDT, CDR2 YNNKEL (reference sequence). Trimming pared 0 bases from V and 0 bases from J, leaving 27 bases between.

The chain carries TRBV29-1 and TRBJ2-7; no firm D call. V lost 3 bases and J 0 bases, leaving 9 bases between the germline ends. Germline assignment: CDR1 SQVTM and CDR2 ANQGSEA. This CDR3 contains 13 residues. Here the CDR3 DNA reads TGCAGCGTTGAGGTGGGGTTCTCCTACGAGCAGTACTTC. This encodes CSVEVGFSYEQYF.

The V call is TRBV4-1, the J call TRBJ2-1; the match to TRBD2 covers 9 bases. Germline V gene lookup returns CDR1 MGHRA and CDR2 YSYEKL. The CDR3 runs to 15 residues. V was pared by 1 base and J by 7 bases, with 5 bases of the junction left unmatched. Here the CDR3 reads CASSQAPSGVNEQFF. The DNA of the CDR3 is TGCGCCAGCAGCCAAGCGCCTAGCGGGGTGAATGAGCAGTTCTTC.

V and J are TRBV2 and TRBJ2-1, with 12 bases aligning to TRBD2. J was trimmed by 9 bases and V by 7 bases; bases with no gene match: 13. CDR1 and CDR2 from the germline V gene are SNHLY and FYNNEI. The CDR3 runs 16 residues. In nucleotides, the CDR3 is TGTGCCAGCATGAACTCGGCTAGCGGGAGGGCCGGTGAGCAGTTCTTC. This gives the protein CASMNSASGRAGEQFF.

This clonotype was detected a few times. CDR3 sequence (DNA): TGCAGTGCTGCCGGGACTAGCGCGGAGGCGCAGTTCTTC. Translation: CSAAGTSAEAQFF. The chain recombines TRBV20-1 with TRBJ2-1, with 10 bases lining up with TRBD2. Germline V gives CDR1 DFQATT, CDR2 SNEGSKA (reference sequence). The CDR3 spans 13 residues. V was clipped by 5 bases and J by 12 bases; unmatched bases: 10.

This clonotype was observed a few times. This rearrangement joins TRBV29-1 to TRBJ2-1; 7 bases map to TRBD1. This CDR3 spans 14 amino acids. The germline V gene has CDR1 SQVTM and CDR2 ANQGSEA. The V gene end was trimmed by 4 bases and the J gene end by 8 bases; junction bases not matched to a gene: 11. This CDR3 reads CSVARAGGGDEQFF. The CDR3 DNA reads as TGCAGCGTTGCAAGGGCAGGGGGTGGGGATGAGCAGTTCTTC.

The chain couples TRBV6-2 or TRBV6-3 to TRBJ2-1, with D uncertain. The CDR3 runs 12 residues. Trimming stripped 4 bases from V and 12 bases from J, with 13 bases between. Germline V gene sequence: CDR1 MNHEY, CDR2 SVGEGT. This chain's CDR3 is CASSSSAKGQFF. The CDR3 nucleotides read TGTGCCAGCAGTTCCTCGGCCAAGGGGCAGTTCTTC.

The chain uses TRBV7-9 and TRBJ1-4; 7 bases fit TRBD1. Trimming at V came to 5 bases and at J to 0 bases, leaving 6 bases not matched to a gene. Germline lookup yields CDR1 SEHNR and CDR2 FQNEAQ (reference sequence). The CDR3 is made up of 16 amino acids. This chain's CDR3 is CASSDGTDATNEKLFF. Written as DNA, the CDR3 is TGTGCCAGCAGCGACGGGACAGACGCAACTAATGAAAAACTGTTTTTT.

The chain employs TRBV10-2 and TRBJ2-5, with D unresolved. The J call could be wrong; TRBJ2-7 is a better fit for the DNA end. Germline V gene sequence: CDR1 WSHSY, CDR2 SAAADI. This CDR3 is 10 amino acids long. The CDR3 region is CASKQAEQYF. The CDR3 DNA reads TGCGCCAGCAAGCAGGCCGAGCAGTACTTC.

This chain links TRBV12-3 or TRBV12-4 with TRBJ2-3, with TRBD2 identical over 9 bases. The length of the CDR3 is 19 residues. Trimming took 4 bases from V and 0 from J; bases not matched to a gene: 14. The CDR3 DNA reads TGTGCCAGCAGTTCCCGCTGGCTAGCGGGGCCGACTAGCACAGATACGCAGTATTTT. Its translation: CASSSRWLAGPTSTDTQYF.

The chain carries TRBV6-6 and TRBJ1-4, with D possibly matching TRBD1 (5 bases). Germline-derived CDR1 and CDR2 are MNHNY and SVGAGI (reference sequence). CDR3 length equals 16 residues. Deletions cut 0 bases from V and 12 bases from J, with 20 bases between. The CDR3 protein is CASSYSWGTPRGELFF. CDR3 DNA: TGTGCCAGCAGTTACTCATGGGGAACGCCTAGAGGGGAACTGTTTTTT.

The rearrangement links TRBV7-2 to TRBJ2-1; D not certain. The CDR3 has 15 residues. CDR1 SGHTA and CDR2 FQGNSA come from the germline V gene. V was pared by 5 bases and J by 3 bases, with 14 bases between. CDR3 amino acids: CASSLLGRSYNEQFF. The CDR3 DNA sequence: TGTGCCAGCAGCCTCTTAGGAAGGAGCTACAATGAGCAGTTCTTC.

Only a few counts were recorded for this clonotype. The V and J genes are TRBV20-1 and TRBJ2-7; 7 bases agree with TRBD1. Germline V lookup: CDR1 DFQATT, CDR2 SNEGSKA (reference sequence). The CDR3 spans 13 residues. Trimming cost V 0 bases and J 4 bases; bases outside gene matches: 3. CDR3 region: CSAREGQLYEQYF. The CDR3 DNA reads as TGCAGTGCTAGAGAGGGACAGCTATACGAGCAGTACTTC.

The chain links TRBV5-1 to TRBJ2-1; D remains unclear. The J call is uncertain, as TRBJ2-7 better fits the DNA end. CDR3 length equals 15 residues. Germline V gene lookup returns CDR1 SGHRS and CDR2 YFSETQ. CDR3 nucleotide sequence: TGCGCCAGCAGCTTGGATCCAGCTACCTACAATGAGCAGTACTTC. Translated, it gives CASSLDPATYNEQYF.

CDR3 loop: CASSLLGHHSTYEQYF. In nucleotides, the CDR3 is TGTGCCAGCAGCCTCTTGGGGCACCACTCCACCTACGAGCAGTACTTC. V is TRBV27 and J is TRBJ2-5; TRBD1 might be the D (5 bases). The better agreement between TRBJ2-7 and the DNA end casts doubt on the J call. This CDR3 has 16 residues. Germline V gene data show CDR1 as MNHEY and CDR2 as SMNVEV (reference sequence).

This rearrangement joins TRBV12-3 or TRBV12-4 to TRBJ2-3, with unresolved D. With 3 bases removed from V and 4 bases from J, the gap between germline ends came to 11 bases. The CDR3 has 14 residues. The chain's CDR3 is CASSLRGMADTQYF. The CDR3 DNA reads as TGTGCCAGCAGTTTGCGTGGTATGGCAGATACGCAGTATTTT.

The CDR3 here is CASSFPTGGYTEAFF. As DNA, the CDR3 is TGTGCCAGCAGCTTCCCGACAGGGGGGTATACTGAAGCTTTCTTT. The chain couples TRBV7-2 to TRBJ1-1, with TRBD1 identical over 9 bases. The germline V gene has CDR1 SGHTA and CDR2 FQGNSA. The CDR3 runs 15 residues. V lost 3 bases to trimming and J lost 5 bases; unmatched junction nucleotides: 7.

J is TRBJ2-5 and V is TRBV7-2; 7 bases agree with TRBD2. The V and J ends lost 5 bases and 3 bases, in that order; junction bases with no gene match: 12. Germline CDR1 is SGHTA and CDR2 is FQGNSA. The CDR3 runs 16 residues. The CDR3 nucleotides read TGTGCCAGCAGCAAAGGACTGGGGCTAGCGGAAGAGACCCAGTACTTC. Its protein product is CASSKGLGLAEETQYF.

This chain uses TRBV4-2 with TRBJ2-7; D remains unclear. Trimming removed 0 bases from V and 6 bases from J, with 15 bases in between. The CDR3 totals 15 residues. From germline, CDR1 is LGHNA and CDR2 YNFKEQ. The chain's CDR3 is CASSQDPASSGEQYF. In nucleotides, the CDR3 is TGTGCCAGCAGCCAAGACCCCGCCTCATCGGGCGAGCAGTACTTC.

The rearrangement links TRBV7-2 to TRBJ2-7; 9 nucleotides agree with TRBD2. CDR3 size: 14 residues. Trimming cost V 1 base and J 7 bases; bases outside gene matches: 5. The germline V gene has CDR1 SGHTA and CDR2 FQGNSA. CDR3 sequence: CASSLVREGGEQYF. The CDR3 bases are TGTGCCAGCAGCTTAGTGCGGGAGGGAGGGGAGCAGTACTTC. Looking up the rest from reference TRBV7-2 and TRBJ2-7 gives the full variable domain: GAGVSQSPSNKVTEKGKDVELRCDPISGHTALYWYRQSLGQGLEFLIYFQGNSAPDKSGLPSDRFSAERTGGSVSTLTIQRTQQEDSAVYLCASSLVREGGEQYFGPGTRLTVT.

This clonotype was detected only a few times. V usage is TRBV6-5 and J usage is TRBJ2-5, with a weak D call TRBD2 (5 bases). The CDR3 is 15 amino acids. The V and J ends lost 0 bases and 9 bases respectively, with 17 bases between them. Germline CDR1 MNHEY, CDR2 SVGAGI. CDR3 nucleotide sequence: TGTGCCAGCAGTTACTCGACTGCGGGTAATGGGCCCCAGTACTTC. Its protein is CASSYSTAGNGPQYF.

The chain uses TRBV5-1 and TRBJ2-7; perhaps TRBD2 as D (7 bases). The CDR3 sequence is 16 residues long. Between the trimmed V and J ends, which lost 4 bases and 3 bases, there was a span of 20 bases. Germline loops: CDR1 SGHRS, CDR2 YFSETQ. The DNA of the CDR3 is TGCGCCAGCAGCACCGCAAGTGGCGGGGGCAGCTACGAGCAGTACTTC. Its translation: CASSTASGGGSYEQYF.

J is TRBJ2-7 and V is TRBV9, with 7 bases aligning to TRBD1. This CDR3 has 18 amino acids. V lost 4 bases and J lost 5; bases outside the gene matches: 21. The germline V gene encodes CDR1 SGDLS and CDR2 YYNGEE. CDR3 protein: CASSSRQGGFVGLHEQYF. In DNA form, the CDR3 reads TGTGCCAGCAGCTCAAGACAGGGCGGATTTGTGGGCCTTCACGAGCAGTACTTC.

The chain couples TRBV7-2 to TRBJ2-5, with D maybe TRBD1 (6 bases). This CDR3 contains 14 residues. In germline, CDR1 is SGHTA, CDR2 FQGNSA. V was pared by 5 bases and J by 11 bases, with 21 bases between. The CDR3 nucleotides are TGTGCCAGCAGCCCCGGGACACAGTACAATGAGCAGTACTTC. Translation gives CASSPGTQYNEQYF.